The clone carrying this TCR beta chain has at least ten counts. Its cognate antigen is unknown. With 10-nucleotide random UMIs, 5'RACE was used to make the cDNA. Per sequencing run, 15-18 subjects together gave over 160 million TCR-beta sequences. TCRdb ran MiXCR on the 5' RACE reads and lists one entry per CDR3 protein. The table records 20,000 to 30,000 distinct CDR3 sequences, more than 6% of them present only once. The data were taken from a study of neurological immune-mediated disorders. Findings and limits, study-wide: The most TCR clonal expansion was seen in HTLV-1-associated myelopathy, and the least was seen in multiple sclerosis, which fell below healthy controls.

Trimming left V 6 bases short and J 0 bases short, with 6 bases between. Germline V gene data show CDR1 as MDHEN and CDR2 as SYDVKM. The CDR3 is 12 amino acids. The chain links TRBV28 to TRBJ2-7, with no clear D. The sequence came from a woman between 40 and 55 years old in good health. The material sequenced was PBMCs. The CDR3 sequence: CASSLDSYEQYF. DNA of the CDR3: TGTGCCAGCAGCCTCGACTCCTACGAGCAGTACTTC.